Below are 32 T cell receptor beta chains sequenced from a single sample in a study of spatial heterogeneity in lung cancer. TCRdb reprocessed the 5' RACE reads via MiXCR and lists one record per CDR3 protein. The sample has some 45,000 distinct CDR3 sequences, approximately 12% seen once. Time point of the sample: sample taken at primary tumor resection. The authors sequenced whole RNA from tumor, nontumor lung or frozen PBMC without sorting. Sequences were derived from PBMCs, sampled at surgery. The receptors shown here come from a female donor with early-stage non-small cell lung cancer.

In its sample, this clonotype was seen a few times. The rearrangement uses TRBV27 and TRBJ2-1; D is possibly TRBD2 (6 bases). CDR1 and CDR2 from the germline V gene are MNHEY and SMNVEV (reference sequence). Deletions cut 2 bases from V and 8 bases from J, with 13 bases between. The CDR3 totals 14 residues. CDR3 bases: TGTGCCAGCAGTTTAATGAGACTAGACTATGAGCAGTTCTTC. It is translated as CASSLMRLDYEQFF.

This clonotype was found many times. The rearrangement links TRBV29-1 to TRBJ1-2; 7 nucleotides align to TRBD1. V was pared by 2 bases and J by 2 bases, with 2 bases of the junction left unmatched. The CDR3 runs 13 residues. The germline CDR1 and CDR2 sequences are SQVTM and ANQGSEA. CDR3 sequence: CSVEKGQNYGYTF. The CDR3 DNA reads TGCAGCGTTGAAAAGGGACAGAACTATGGCTACACCTTC.

The J gene is TRBJ1-1, the V gene TRBV12-3 or TRBV12-4; weak D call: TRBD1 (5 bases). The ends were cut back, 7 bases at V and 4 bases at J, with 16 bases in the middle. The CDR3 runs to 14 residues. This CDR3 reads CASIMHGAGTEAFF. The CDR3 nucleotides are TGTGCCAGCATCATGCATGGGGCAGGCACTGAAGCTTTCTTT.

This clonotype was seen a handful of times. The CDR3 loop reads CASSPGQGASYEQYF. In DNA, the CDR3 is TGTGCCAGCAGCCCAGGACAGGGTGCTTCCTACGAGCAGTACTTC. The chain employs TRBV9 and TRBJ2-7; 8 positions agree with TRBD1. The CDR3 sequence is 15 residues long. J lost 1 base, V lost 4 bases, and 7 bases had no gene match. Germline CDR1 and CDR2: SGDLS and YYNGEE.

This clonotype was counted only a few times. The genes are TRBV7-6 and TRBJ2-3; D is ambiguous. V was clipped by 5 bases and J by 5 bases, with 11 bases between them. This CDR3 spans 13 amino acids. The germline V gene encodes CDR1 SGHVS and CDR2 FNYEAQ. The CDR3 protein is CASSPPPGDTQYF. In nucleotides, the CDR3 is TGTGCCAGCAGCCCGCCCCCGGGAGATACGCAGTATTTT.

In this sample, this clonotype turned up a few times. J is TRBJ2-3 and V is TRBV6-6; 7 positions agree with TRBD2. Germline CDR1 MNHNY, CDR2 SVGAGI (reference sequence). This CDR3 is built from 15 residues. Losses at the gene ends were 5 bases for V and 2 bases for J; bases not matched to a gene: 7. Here the CDR3 reads CASSAQRGVTDTQYF. The CDR3 DNA reads as TGTGCCAGCAGTGCCCAGCGGGGAGTCACAGATACGCAGTATTTT.

The table lists this clonotype with a few counts. The J gene is TRBJ2-1, the V gene TRBV27; 8 bases agree with TRBD2. The junction had 4 bases not matched to a gene; V was cut back by 6 bases and J by 3 bases. CDR1 MNHEY and CDR2 SMNVEV come from the germline V gene (reference sequence). CDR3 length: 14 residues. CDR3 region: CASSRGLDYNEQFF. CDR3 DNA: TGTGCCAGCAGCAGGGGACTAGACTACAATGAGCAGTTCTTC.

The V call is TRBV5-1, the J call TRBJ1-5, with D possibly being TRBD1 (6 bases). The CDR3 consists of 15 residues. Germline lookup yields CDR1 SGHRS and CDR2 YFSETQ. Between the trimmed V and J ends, which lost 5 bases and 4 bases, there was a span of 16 bases. The CDR3 sequence: CASSPRGGRNQPQHF. The CDR3 nucleotides are TGCGCCAGCAGTCCAAGGGGGGGCCGGAATCAGCCCCAGCATTTT.

This clonotype was recorded a few times. The chain couples TRBV12-3 or TRBV12-4 to TRBJ1-4; D uncertain. This CDR3 is built from 13 residues. V dropped 1 base and J dropped 5 bases, with 5 bases sitting between them. CDR3 coding DNA: TGTGCCAGCAGTTTAGATACGAATGAAAAACTGTTTTTT. Its translation: CASSLDTNEKLFF.

The chain has TRBV5-1 and TRBJ1-6; D gene uncertain. Germline V gives CDR1 SGHRS, CDR2 YFSETQ. V dropped 7 bases and J dropped 7 bases, with 21 bases sitting between them. The CDR3 runs 16 residues. DNA for the CDR3: TGCGCCAGCCGCGCCGCCCAGCTGGAGGCAAATTCACCCCTCCACTTT. As protein: CASRAAQLEANSPLHF.

This clonotype was counted ten times or more. V gene TRBV4-2 combines with J gene TRBJ2-3; a weak D match, TRBD2 (6 bases). The CDR3 is 16 residues long. The V end was cut by 2 bases, the J end by 8 bases, with 20 bases between. CDR1 LGHNA and CDR2 YNFKEQ come from the germline V gene. CDR3 DNA sequence: TGTGCCAGCAGCCAATTCACCGGGACTGACAGTCTTACGCAGTATTTT. Translating gives CASSQFTGTDSLTQYF.

The sample holds many counts of this clonotype. V is TRBV12-3 or TRBV12-4 and J is TRBJ2-7, with no clear D. The CDR3 contains 14 residues. V gave up 6 bases and J gave up 2 bases, with 14 bases separating them. DNA of the CDR3: TGTGCCAGCAGGGCGACCGGGCAGCCCTACGAGCAGTACTTC. Translating it yields CASRATGQPYEQYF.

This clonotype showed up just a few times. The V and J genes are TRBV5-1 and TRBJ2-5; no clear D. Trimming stripped 0 bases from V and 2 bases from J, with 5 bases between. The CDR3 is made up of 13 amino acids. Germline V gene lookup returns CDR1 SGHRS and CDR2 YFSETQ. The CDR3 spells CASSLVGQETQYF. The DNA of the CDR3 is TGCGCCAGCAGCTTGGTAGGGCAAGAGACCCAGTACTTC.

This clonotype was found many times. The rearrangement uses TRBV21-1 and TRBJ1-1; the D segment call TRBD1 is taken from the table without a DNA check. TRBV21-1 is recorded as a pseudogene. This CDR3 region has 15 residues. CDR3 region: CASSAGQHMNTEAFF. In DNA form, the CDR3 reads TGTGCCAGCAGCGCGGGACAGCACATGAACACTGAAGCTTTCTTT.

This clonotype was recorded a few times. The chain has TRBV3-1 and TRBJ1-2; D is unclear. V was clipped by 1 base and J by 5 bases, with 14 bases between them. There are 15 residues in the CDR3. The germline V gene has CDR1 LGHDT and CDR2 YNNKEL (reference sequence). The CDR3 bases are TGTGCCAGCAGCCAAGGAAAGGCTCACTCTTATGGCTACACCTTC. Translated: CASSQGKAHSYGYTF.

This clonotype occurred once. The chain carries TRBV27 and TRBJ2-7, with D unresolved. CDR3 length: 16 residues. Germline CDR1 and CDR2: MNHEY and SMNVEV (reference sequence). Trimming pared 3 bases from V and 1 base from J, leaving 16 bases between. In DNA form, the CDR3 reads TGTGCCAGCAGTTTGGCCCCGGTGACACCTTCCTACGAGCAGTACTTC. Translation: CASSLAPVTPSYEQYF.

This clonotype has more than one count but fewer than ten. The chain couples TRBV3-1 to TRBJ1-2; D is unresolved. Looked up from germline, CDR1 is LGHDT and CDR2 is YNNKEL (reference sequence). V lost 3 bases and J 8 bases, leaving 13 bases between the germline ends. This CDR3 has 13 residues. The CDR3 DNA reads as TGTGCCAGCAGCCAGACCCAGTCTCAAGGCTACACCTTC. Its protein product is CASSQTQSQGYTF.

This clonotype showed up just a few times. The V gene is TRBV12-3 or TRBV12-4, the J gene TRBJ1-4; D ambiguous. The ends were cut back, 6 bases at V and 4 bases at J, with 15 bases in the middle. The CDR3 is 15 residues long. DNA of the CDR3: TGTGCCAGCAGCCGTCGGGCGGCGGGTAATGAAAAACTGTTTTTT. It is translated as CASSRRAAGNEKLFF.

V is TRBV20-1 and J is TRBJ1-5; 10 nucleotides align to TRBD1. The J segment lost 0 bases and the V segment lost 5 bases, leaving 10 bases of the junction unmatched. CDR3 length equals 17 residues. CDR1 and CDR2 (germline): DFQATT, SNEGSKA (reference sequence). The CDR3 is CSAGRGQGFYSNQPQHF. The CDR3 DNA is TGCAGTGCTGGCAGGGGACAGGGGTTTTATAGCAATCAGCCCCAGCATTTT.

This clonotype was seen only a few times. One end of the junction is discordant with germline, which a read error may explain. The chain carries TRBV28 and TRBJ2-7; no clear D. This CDR3 spans 13 amino acids. Looked up from germline, CDR1 is MDHEN and CDR2 is SYDVKM. In nucleotides, the CDR3 is TGTGCCAGCAGCTCTACCCCCTCCCACGAGCAGTACTTC. This translates into CASSSTPSHEQYF.

The sample holds a few counts of this clonotype. The chain couples TRBV5-1 to TRBJ1-4; D remains unclear. CDR1 is SGHRS and CDR2 is YFSETQ in the germline V gene. The CDR3 is 15 amino acids. The germline V and J ends were trimmed by 4 bases and 1 base, with 11 bases remaining between them. The CDR3 DNA follows: TGCGCCAGCAGCCCCGGACGCGGAACTAATGAAAAACTGTTTTTT. This gives the protein CASSPGRGTNEKLFF.

At least ten counts were recorded for this clonotype. The chain is built from TRBV4-2 and TRBJ1-1; D gene uncertain. This CDR3 has 15 amino acids. The germline V gene encodes CDR1 LGHNA and CDR2 YNFKEQ. Trimming left V 0 bases short and J 0 bases short, with 8 bases between. The CDR3 DNA follows: TGTGCCAGCAGCCAAGATTTGACCATGAACACTGAAGCTTTCTTT. Protein sequence: CASSQDLTMNTEAFF.

The chain carries TRBV5-6 and TRBJ2-1, with 12 positions matching TRBD2. The CDR3 spans 13 residues. Germline V CDR1 and CDR2: SGHDT, YYEEEE. Unmatched junction bases numbered 7, after V lost 3 bases and J lost 15 bases. The CDR3 is CASSSLLAGGSFF. As DNA, the CDR3 is TGTGCCAGCAGCTCCTTACTAGCGGGGGGTTCGTTCTTC.

This clonotype was seen more than once but under ten times. CDR3 region: CASSWTGGASYNEQFF. The CDR3 region has the DNA TGTGCCAGCAGCTGGACTGGCGGGGCTTCCTACAATGAGCAGTTCTTC. The J gene is TRBJ2-1, the V gene TRBV7-9, with a tentative D call TRBD2 (6 bases). The CDR3 spans 16 residues. Germline V lookup: CDR1 SEHNR, CDR2 FQNEAQ (reference sequence). V shed 4 bases and J shed 1 base, with 14 bases lying between them.

This clonotype was counted at least ten times. This CDR3 reads CASSQRSGGKETQYF. CDR3 DNA: TGTGCCAGCAGCCAGCGTAGCGGGGGAAAAGAGACCCAGTACTTC. This chain links TRBV7-2 with TRBJ2-5; 9 nucleotides match TRBD2. This CDR3 contains 15 residues. Germline assignment: CDR1 SGHTA and CDR2 FQGNSA. V shed 5 bases and J 3 bases; nucleotides not matched to a gene: 7. Complete variable domain (other parts from reference TRBV7-2 and TRBJ2-5): GAGVSQSPSNKVTEKGKDVELRCDPISGHTALYWYRQSLGQGLEFLIYFQGNSAPDKSGLPSDRFSAERTGGSVSTLTIQRTQQEDSAVYLCASSQRSGGKETQYFGPGTRLLVL.

This sequence joins TRBV5-6 and TRBJ2-1; the D is unclear. V shed 1 base and J shed 5 bases, with 4 bases lying between them. Per the germline V gene, CDR1 is SGHDT and CDR2 is YYEEEE. The CDR3 runs to 12 residues. In DNA, the CDR3 is TGTGCCAGCAGCTTGAGAGACAATGAGCAGTTCTTC. This gives the protein CASSLRDNEQFF.

This clonotype was seen many times. This chain joins TRBV11-2 and TRBJ2-5, with D tentatively TRBD1 or TRBD2 (5 bases each). Looked up from germline, CDR1 is SGHAT and CDR2 is FQNNGV. The CDR3 sequence is 14 residues long. V was cut by 0 bases and J by 4 bases, with 9 bases left in between. The chain's CDR3 is CASSLDFGAETQYF. The DNA of the CDR3 is TGTGCCAGCAGCTTAGATTTCGGGGCAGAGACCCAGTACTTC.

The chain links TRBV5-1 to TRBJ2-1; TRBD1 might be the D (6 bases). V shed 5 bases and J shed 7 bases, with 16 bases lying between them. Germline V gene data show CDR1 as SGHRS and CDR2 as YFSETQ. The CDR3 is 14 residues long. This CDR3 reads CASSLQGERNEQFF. CDR3 nucleotide sequence: TGCGCCAGCAGTTTACAGGGAGAGAGGAATGAGCAGTTCTTC.

Many counts were recorded for this clonotype. CDR3 nucleotides: TGCGCCAGCAGCACCTTGACAGGGTACGCGAACACCGGGGAGCTGTTTTTT. This sequence encodes CASSTLTGYANTGELFF. The rearrangement links TRBV5-1 to TRBJ2-2, with 7 positions matching TRBD1. Germline CDR1 is SGHRS and CDR2 is YFSETQ. The CDR3 length is 17 residues. The V gene end was trimmed by 4 bases and the J gene end by 0 bases; junction bases not matched to a gene: 9.

The rearrangement joins TRBV7-2 to TRBJ2-6; D is uncertain. Germline V gives CDR1 SGHTA, CDR2 FQGNSA. The V and J ends lost 0 bases and 2 bases respectively, with 5 bases between them. CDR3 length: 15 residues. CDR3 coding DNA: TGTGCCAGCAGCTTAGCGTTAGCTGGGGCCAACGTCCTGACTTTC. Residues: CASSLALAGANVLTF.

V and J are TRBV20-1 and TRBJ2-5, with 12 bases matching TRBD1. J lost 13 bases, V lost 6 bases, and 21 bases had no gene match. CDR1 and CDR2 from the germline V gene are DFQATT and SNEGSKA (reference sequence). The CDR3 is 16 amino acids. CDR3 amino acids: CSASGTGGERYLRPYF. The CDR3 DNA sequence: TGCAGTGCGTCCGGGACAGGGGGCGAACGCTACCTCCGGCCGTACTTC.

The rearrangement joins TRBV6-1 to TRBJ1-6, with TRBD1 identical over 12 bases. Germline V CDR1 and CDR2: MNHNS, SASEGT. This CDR3 is built from 15 residues. V trimming: 6 bases; J trimming: 8 bases; junction bases outside the gene matches: 5. CDR3 region: CASSEWDRGHSPLHF. The DNA of the CDR3 is TGTGCCAGCAGCGAATGGGACAGGGGGCATTCACCCCTCCACTTT.